The T cell receptor beta chain described here comes from a study of T cell repertoires in cytomegalovirus infection. Turning to the study itself: Public TCR beta signatures indicated both CMV infection and matching HLA type. Findings and caveats of the study: It was HLA-C-restricted CMV-specific TCR beta clonotypes that dominated the response ex vivo.

TCRdb ran MiXCR on the reads and lists one entry per CDR3 protein. The data hold about 490,000 distinct CDR3 sequences, with approximately 25% observed a single time. Germline values: CDR1 LNHNV, CDR2 YYDKDF (reference sequence). V was trimmed by 3 bases and J by 5 bases, leaving 14 bases between them. The CDR3 extends over 15 amino acids. With respect to this clonotype: Its antigen is unidentified.

Sample: PBMCs. The rearrangement joins TRBV15 to TRBJ2-4, with D uncertain. This receptor was taken from a human donor in good health (CMV status not recorded). Some clones in this sample may be carry-over from other donors' samples. DNA for the CDR3: TGTGCCACCAGCAGGGGTCTATTAGGGCAAAACATTCAGTACTTC. Its translation: CATSRGLLGQNIQYF.